This T cell receptor (beta chain) was recorded in a study of cytomegalovirus exposure and HLA in healthy donors. Turning to the study itself: Some 85 million unique TCRs, all from HLA-typed donors, were included in an early release of the data.

Germline assignment: CDR1 KGHSH and CDR2 LQKENI. V lost 8 bases to trimming and J lost 5 bases, with 19 bases between them. This CDR3 spans 15 amino acids. In the PCR, 60 Vbeta and 13 Jbeta primers were used. Sequencing was performed with immunoSEQ multiplex PCR; in TCRdb, only in-frame clones are kept and a portion is missing. The top ten hold 2.5% to 3% of the sample, which has roughly 160,000 clones, roughly 70% seen once. The TCR was taken from a woman in her 30s in good health and CMV-seronegative. The J gene is TRBJ1-5, the V gene TRBV18; D ambiguous. Sequencing was performed on PBMCs. The CDR3 nucleotides are TGTGCCAGCGCCGGGATCGGCGGTCTCGATCAGCCCCAGCATTTT. Its translation is CASAGIGGLDQPQHF.